The 5 T cell receptor beta chains given below trace back to one sample, sequenced in a study of T-cell reconstitution after alpha-beta-depleted transplantation in children (dated by TCRdb to the mid-2010s). The library came from PCR. Sequenced on an Illumina HiSeq 2500. TCR library preparation used molecular barcoding, with unique molecular identifiers applied to normalize quantification of the TCRbeta repertoire. In TCRdb, the public reads were trimmed at Q25 with fastp and aligned with MiXCR, with productive beta chains retained. A single entry per CDR3 protein holds the most common genes and DNA from its merged rows. This sample lists some 200,000 distinct CDR3 sequences; just over 14% were detected once. The leading ten clones occupy about 12% of the sample. The sequencing used PBMCs from the stem cell graft donor, collected from the stem cell graft. The receptor set was obtained from a human donor who donated a stem cell graft to a child with acute lymphoblastic leukemia.

This clonotype was counted at least ten times. The chain combines TRBV12-3 or TRBV12-4 with TRBJ1-1, with 7 bases identical to TRBD1. Trimming cost V 5 bases and J 4 bases; bases outside gene matches: 10. The CDR3 covers 15 residues. The CDR3 region is CASSPRTGAATEAFF. CDR3 sequence (DNA): TGTGCCAGCAGTCCTCGTACAGGGGCGGCCACTGAAGCTTTCTTT.

As for this clonotype: At one end the junction does not follow the germline gene, possibly because of a read error. The chain couples TRBV20-1 to TRBJ2-3; D gene uncertain. Germline V CDR1 and CDR2: DFQATT, SNEGSKA (reference sequence). This CDR3 is 14 amino acids long. CDR3 in amino acids: CSARADPAADMQYF. CDR3 bases: TGCAGTGCTAGGGCGGACCCCGCCGCAGATATGCAGTATTTT.

This clonotype was recorded at least ten times. V is TRBV6-2 or TRBV6-3 and J is TRBJ2-7, with D maybe TRBD2 (6 bases). Germline V gene data show CDR1 as MNHEY and CDR2 as SVGEGT. V lost 4 bases, J lost 1 base, and 14 bases lay in between. The CDR3 contains 15 residues. In nucleotides, the CDR3 is TGTGCCAGCAGTTCCAGCGCGGGGCAGTCCTACGAGCAGTACTTC. This translates into CASSSSAGQSYEQYF.

The table lists this clonotype with a count of one. Since a much larger clone is just one base distant, this may be a read error. The chain combines TRBV28 with TRBJ2-5; 9 nucleotides match TRBD1. Germline CDR1 and CDR2: MDHEN and SYDVKM. The CDR3 is made up of 14 amino acids. DNA for the CDR3: TGTGGCAGCAGTTTAGACAGGGGGTATGAGACCCAGTACTTC. Its translation: CGSSLDRGYETQYF.

Only a few counts were recorded for this clonotype. V usage is TRBV5-1 and J usage is TRBJ2-5; no clear D. This CDR3 has 14 residues. V lost 2 bases, J lost 2 bases, and 10 bases lay in between. Germline loops: CDR1 SGHRS, CDR2 YFSETQ. DNA of the CDR3: TGCGCCAGCAGCTTTTCGGGTCAACAAGAGACCCAGTACTTC. Translated, it gives CASSFSGQQETQYF. Complete variable domain (other parts from reference TRBV5-1 and TRBJ2-5): KAGVTQTPRYLIKTRGQQVTLSCSPISGHRSVSWYQQTPGQGLQFLFEYFSETQRNKGNFPGRFSGRQFSNSRSEMNVSTLELGDSALYLCASSFSGQQETQYFGPGTRLLVL.